This note documents a single T cell receptor (beta chain) sequence. This sample was included in a study of blood T cell repertoires in COVID-19. In the study overall: Collection of acute and convalescent COVID-19 samples took place in the United States, Italy and Spain. The cDNA or gDNA used as material had been derived from T cells, B-cell-depleted T cells, or PBMCs.

The germline CDR1 and CDR2 sequences are SGHRS and YFSETQ. This CDR3 is built from 18 residues. The trim removed 0 bases at V and 7 bases at J, leaving 11 bases unmatched. Authors' analysis steps: Reference gene primer amplification yielded estimated nucleated cell counts. Generated by immunoSEQ multiplex PCR, the TCRdb table keeps only in-frame clones and is missing some. V and J calls and clone size are those listed in that table; D and trimming were worked out from the DNA. The table shows more than 35,000 clones, with around 85% occurring only once. The sample taken for sequencing was peripheral blood. This TCR was sampled from a man in his 70s with acute or convalescent COVID-19. This chain uses TRBV5-1 with TRBJ2-1, with 12 bases lining up with TRBD2. CDR3 nucleotide sequence: TGCGCCAGCAGCTTGGCTCTAGCGGGAGGGGCCCGAGGGAATGAGCAGTTCTTC. It codes for CASSLALAGGARGNEQFF.